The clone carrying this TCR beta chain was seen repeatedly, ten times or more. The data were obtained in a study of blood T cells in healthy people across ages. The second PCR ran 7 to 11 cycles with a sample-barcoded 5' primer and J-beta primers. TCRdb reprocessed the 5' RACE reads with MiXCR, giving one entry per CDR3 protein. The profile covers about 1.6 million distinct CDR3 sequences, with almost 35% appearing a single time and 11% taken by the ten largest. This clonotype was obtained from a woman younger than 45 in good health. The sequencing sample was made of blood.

The CDR3 is CSALGLAGQSTDTQYF. The CDR3 DNA reads TGCAGCGCCCTCGGACTAGCGGGACAAAGCACAGATACGCAGTATTTT. This chain links TRBV29-1 with TRBJ2-3; 12 bases are a match to TRBD2. The CDR3 totals 16 residues. J was trimmed by 0 bases and V by 7 bases; bases with no gene match: 8. Germline assignment: CDR1 SQVTM and CDR2 ANQGSEA.